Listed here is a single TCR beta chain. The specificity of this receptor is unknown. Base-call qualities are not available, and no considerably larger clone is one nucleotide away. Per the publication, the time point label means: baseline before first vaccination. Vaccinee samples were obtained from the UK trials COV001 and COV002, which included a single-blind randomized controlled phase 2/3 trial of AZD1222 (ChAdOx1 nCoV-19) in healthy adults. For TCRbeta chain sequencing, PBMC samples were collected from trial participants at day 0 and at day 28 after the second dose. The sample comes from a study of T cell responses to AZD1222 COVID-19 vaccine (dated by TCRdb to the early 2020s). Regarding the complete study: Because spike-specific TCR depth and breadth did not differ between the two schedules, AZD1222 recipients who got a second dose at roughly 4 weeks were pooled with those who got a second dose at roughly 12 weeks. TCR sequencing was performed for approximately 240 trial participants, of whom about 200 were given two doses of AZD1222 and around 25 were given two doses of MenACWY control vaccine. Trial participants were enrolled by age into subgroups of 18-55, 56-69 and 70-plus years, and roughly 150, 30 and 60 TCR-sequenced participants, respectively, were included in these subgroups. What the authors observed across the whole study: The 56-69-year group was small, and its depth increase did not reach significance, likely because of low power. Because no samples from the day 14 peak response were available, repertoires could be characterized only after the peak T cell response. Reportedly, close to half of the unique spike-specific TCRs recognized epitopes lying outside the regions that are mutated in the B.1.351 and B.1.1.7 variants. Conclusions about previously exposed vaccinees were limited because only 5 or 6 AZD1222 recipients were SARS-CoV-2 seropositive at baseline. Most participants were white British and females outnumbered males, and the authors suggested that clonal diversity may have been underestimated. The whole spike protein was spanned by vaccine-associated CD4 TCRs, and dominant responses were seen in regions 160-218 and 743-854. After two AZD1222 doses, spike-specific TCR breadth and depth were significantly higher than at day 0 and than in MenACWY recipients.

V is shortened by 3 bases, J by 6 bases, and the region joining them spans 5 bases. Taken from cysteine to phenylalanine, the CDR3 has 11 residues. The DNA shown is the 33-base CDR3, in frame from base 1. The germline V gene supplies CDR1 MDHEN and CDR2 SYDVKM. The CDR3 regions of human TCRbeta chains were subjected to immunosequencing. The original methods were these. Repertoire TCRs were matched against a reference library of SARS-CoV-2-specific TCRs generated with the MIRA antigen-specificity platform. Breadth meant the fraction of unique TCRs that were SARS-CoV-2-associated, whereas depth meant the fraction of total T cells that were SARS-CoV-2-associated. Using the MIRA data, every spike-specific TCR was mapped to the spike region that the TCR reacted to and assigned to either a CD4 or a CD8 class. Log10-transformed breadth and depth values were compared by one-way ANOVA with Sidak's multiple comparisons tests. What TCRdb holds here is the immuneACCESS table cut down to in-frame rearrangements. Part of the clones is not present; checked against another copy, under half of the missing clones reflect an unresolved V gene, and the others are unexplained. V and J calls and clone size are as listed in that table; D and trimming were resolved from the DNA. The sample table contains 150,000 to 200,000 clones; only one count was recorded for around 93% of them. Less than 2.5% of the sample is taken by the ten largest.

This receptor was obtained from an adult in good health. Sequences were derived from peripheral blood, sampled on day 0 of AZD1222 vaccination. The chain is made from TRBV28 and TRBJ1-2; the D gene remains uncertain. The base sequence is TGTGCCAGCAGTTTTTCTGATGGCTACACCTTC. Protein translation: CASSFSDGYTF.